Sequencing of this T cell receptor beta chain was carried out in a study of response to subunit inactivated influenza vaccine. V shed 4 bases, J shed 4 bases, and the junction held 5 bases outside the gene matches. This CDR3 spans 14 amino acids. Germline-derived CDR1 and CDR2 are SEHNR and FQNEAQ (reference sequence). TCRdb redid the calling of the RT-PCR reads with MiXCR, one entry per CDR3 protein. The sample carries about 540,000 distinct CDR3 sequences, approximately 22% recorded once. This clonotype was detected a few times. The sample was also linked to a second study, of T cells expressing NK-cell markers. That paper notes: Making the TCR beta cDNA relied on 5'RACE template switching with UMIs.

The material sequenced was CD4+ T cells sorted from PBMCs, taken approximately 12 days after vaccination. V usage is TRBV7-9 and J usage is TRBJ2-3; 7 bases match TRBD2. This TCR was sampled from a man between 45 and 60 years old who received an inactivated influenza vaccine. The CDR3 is CASSSGLVPDTQYF. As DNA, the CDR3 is TGTGCCAGCAGCTCCGGACTAGTCCCAGATACGCAGTATTTT.